These T cell receptor beta chains were read from a single sample in a study of cytomegalovirus exposure and HLA in healthy donors. Clones were read by immunoSEQ multiplex PCR, and TCRdb kept only the in-frame ones, dropping some. There are about 200,000 clones in the sample; around 80% occur only once, and less than 2% lies in the top ten. Sequenced input: PBMCs. These TCRs come from a man aged 18-30 years in good health and CMV-seronegative. Both conserved end residues are part of each CDR3. Each record gives: J gene, clone size, V gene, D gene, CDR3 protein, CDR3 DNA. A D gene is named only where the DNA matches it firmly. Clone size appears in some rows only: once, few, many, or a class for an expanded clone.

TRBJ2-1	NA	TRBV4-1	NA	CASSQDGGASYNEQFF	TGCGCCAGCAGCCAAGATGGGGGGGCATCCTACAATGAGCAGTTCTTC
TRBJ2-3	NA	TRBV11-3	TRBD2	CASSYGLAEDTQYF	TGTGCCAGCAGCTACGGACTAGCGGAAGACACGCAGTATTTT
TRBJ2-1	few	TRBV7-9	NA	CASSPDLAVNNEQFF	TGTGCCAGCAGCCCCGACTTAGCGGTGAACAATGAGCAGTTCTTC
TRBJ2-6	NA	TRBV27	TRBD2	CASSLSAGGYPSGANVLTF	TGTGCCAGCAGTTTATCCGCGGGGGGATACCCCTCTGGGGCCAACGTCCTGACTTTC
TRBJ1-5	NA	TRBV5-1	NA	CASSSTGEGSQPQHF	TGCGCCAGCAGCTCCACCGGGGAGGGAAGTCAGCCCCAGCATTTT
TRBJ2-1	NA	TRBV27	TRBD2	CASSAGTSGVGEQFF	TGTGCCAGCAGTGCCGGGACTAGCGGGGTCGGTGAGCAGTTCTTC
TRBJ2-2	NA	TRBV4-2	TRBD2	CASSQDRGTSGRDNTGEPFF	TGTGCCAGCAGCCAAGATCGGGGGACTAGCGGGAGGGACAACACCGGGGAGCCGTTTTTT
TRBJ1-2	few	TRBV27	TRBD1	CASSSFISTGSNYGYTF	TGTGCCAGCAGTTCGTTTATCTCGACAGGGAGTAACTATGGCTACACCTTC
TRBJ2-3	once	TRBV4-1	TRBD2	CASSQESGARDTQYF	TGCGCCAGCAGCCAAGAAAGCGGGGCGAGGGATACGCAGTATTTT
TRBJ1-1	NA	TRBV12-5	NA	CASGYRRTGVNTEAFF	TGTGCTAGTGGTTATCGCAGGACGGGGGTTAACACTGAAGCTTTCTTT
TRBJ2-7	NA	TRBV5-4	TRBD1	CASSPLRDRGHEQYF	TGTGCCAGCAGTCCACTCCGGGACAGGGGGCACGAGCAGTACTTC
TRBJ1-1	NA	TRBV2	TRBD1	CASKTGVLNTEAFF	TGTGCCAGCAAGACAGGGGTGTTGAACACTGAAGCTTTCTTT
TRBJ1-4	NA	TRBV6-5	NA	CASSSPGATNEKLFF	TGTGCCAGCAGTTCCCCGGGTGCAACTAATGAAAAACTGTTTTTT
TRBJ2-1	NA	TRBV15	TRBD2	CATTQTNGGDNEQFF	TGTGCCACCACTCAAACTAACGGGGGGGACAATGAGCAGTTCTTC
TRBJ2-7	NA	TRBV7-8	TRBD2	CASSPFFGLAGGHPTYEQYF	TGTGCCAGCAGCCCCTTCTTCGGACTAGCGGGGGGCCATCCTACCTACGAGCAGTACTTC
TRBJ2-5	NA	TRBV28	TRBD2	CASSLRASGMSETQYF	TGTGCCAGCAGTTTAAGGGCTAGCGGGATGTCAGAGACCCAGTACTTC
TRBJ1-1	NA	TRBV4-3	TRBD1	CASSQDRTGKRLGAFF	TGCGCCAGCAGCCAAGATCGGACAGGGAAGAGGTTGGGGGCTTTCTTT
TRBJ2-7	NA	TRBV5-6	TRBD1	CASSRGTGWNYEQYF	TGTGCCAGCAGCCGCGGGACAGGGTGGAACTACGAGCAGTACTTC
TRBJ2-5	NA	TRBV27	TRBD2	CASSLNRGGQETQYF	TGTGCCAGCAGTTTAAACCGGGGGGGCCAAGAGACCCAGTACTTC
TRBJ2-6	NA	TRBV18	NA	CASSPDSYRSGANVLTF	TGTGCCAGCTCACCTGACAGCTACCGCTCTGGGGCCAACGTCCTGACTTTC
TRBJ2-7	NA	TRBV27	NA	CASKHGRESDYEQYF	TGTGCCAGCAAGCATGGTAGGGAGTCTGACTACGAGCAGTACTTC
TRBJ2-2	NA	TRBV2	TRBD1	CATQRDRGDGELFF	TGTGCCACCCAAAGGGACAGGGGAGACGGGGAGCTGTTTTTT
TRBJ2-6	NA	TRBV5-1	TRBD2	CASSASGRESSGANVLTF	TGCGCCAGCAGCGCATCAGGGAGGGAAAGCTCTGGGGCCAACGTCCTGACTTTC
TRBJ2-7	NA	TRBV29-1	TRBD2	CSVGLAGGPTYEQYF	TGCAGCGTGGGACTAGCGGGGGGCCCTACCTACGAGCAGTACTTC
TRBJ2-3	NA	TRBV5-1	TRBD2	CASSSTGVAGGGDTQYF	TGCGCCAGCAGCTCCACCGGGGTAGCGGGGGGAGGTGATACGCAGTATTTT
TRBJ1-3	NA	TRBV9	TRBD1	CASSYGQGTFSGNTIYF	TGTGCCAGCAGCTACGGACAGGGCACCTTCTCTGGAAACACCATATATTTT
TRBJ2-4	few	TRBV27	NA	CASSLDRVLAKNIQYF	TGTGCCAGCAGTTTAGACAGAGTATTAGCCAAAAACATTCAGTACTTC
TRBJ1-1	NA	TRBV5-6	TRBD1	CASSGDRAFEAFF	TGTGCCAGCAGCGGGGACAGGGCGTTTGAAGCTTTCTTT
TRBJ1-2	NA	TRBV9	TRBD1	CASSVSGQTNYGYTF	TGTGCCAGCAGCGTCTCGGGACAGACTAACTATGGCTACACCTTC
TRBJ1-1	NA	TRBV7-9	NA	CASSLAISVQGVRNTEAFF	TGTGCCAGCAGCTTAGCGATCTCGGTCCAGGGTGTCAGGAACACTGAAGCTTTCTTT
TRBJ2-2	NA	TRBV4-2	TRBD2	CASSQENTVLAGAGELFF	TGTGCCAGCAGCCAAGAAAATACGGTACTAGCGGGAGCCGGGGAGCTGTTTTTT
TRBJ2-2	once	TRBV6-5	NA	CASGPPGLTGELFF	TGTGCCAGCGGCCCCCCAGGGTTAACCGGGGAGCTGTTTTTT
TRBJ1-1	NA	TRBV5-4	NA	CASSFKTELNTEAFF	TGTGCCAGCAGCTTCAAGACAGAGTTGAACACTGAAGCTTTCTTT
TRBJ2-5	few	TRBV29-1	NA	CSVGGTGPEQYF	TGCAGCGTGGGGGGGACAGGCCCTGAGCAGTACTTC
TRBJ2-7	NA	TRBV7-3	TRBD1	CASSHGTGEAYEQYF	TGTGCCAGCAGCCACGGGACAGGGGAAGCCTACGAGCAGTACTTC
TRBJ2-7	once	TRBV6-6	TRBD1	CAIGDRELDPSYEQYF	TGTGCCATCGGGGACAGGGAACTGGACCCATCCTACGAGCAGTACTTC
TRBJ1-2	few	TRBV5-6	NA	CASRGGVLFGYTF	TGTGCCAGCCGGGGCGGGGTCTTGTTTGGCTACACCTTC
TRBJ2-7	NA	TRBV6-6	TRBD1	CASSSGQGSSYEQYF	TGTGCCAGCAGTTCGGGACAGGGGAGCTCCTACGAGCAGTACTTC
TRBJ1-1	NA	TRBV12-5	NA	CASAIRGRTEAFF	TGTGCTAGTGCCATCAGGGGACGCACTGAAGCTTTCTTT
TRBJ1-6	NA	TRBV7-2	NA	CASSFHGGNSPLHF	TGTGCCAGCAGCTTCCACGGGGGAAATTCACCCCTCCACTTT
TRBJ2-7	few	TRBV30	NA	CAWSRSSVPRAEQYF	TGTGCCTGGAGTCGGTCTAGCGTGCCGAGGGCCGAGCAGTACTTC
TRBJ2-1	NA	TRBV9	TRBD2	CASSLFERGAGDEQFF	TGTGCCAGCAGCCTCTTTGAGCGGGGGGCCGGGGATGAGCAGTTCTTC
TRBJ2-7	NA	TRBV7-8	NA	CATTPGTPSYEQYF	TGTGCCACTACCCCCGGGACTCCCTCCTACGAGCAGTACTTC
TRBJ1-4	once	TRBV7-8	TRBD1	CASSLIGGEKLFF	TGTGCCAGCAGCTTGATAGGGGGCGAAAAACTGTTTTTT
TRBJ1-1	NA	TRBV7-7	TRBD1	CASSLDRGSVAFF	TGTGCTAGCAGCTTAGACAGGGGGTCCGTAGCTTTCTTT
TRBJ2-1	NA	TRBV14	TRBD2	CASSRGTSGTMKQFF	TGTGCCAGCAGCCGCGGGACTAGCGGTACAATGAAGCAGTTCTTC
TRBJ2-3	NA	TRBV19	TRBD2	CASSPLAGGADTQYF	TGTGCCAGTAGCCCACTTGCGGGAGGTGCAGATACGCAGTATTTT
TRBJ1-1	NA	TRBV7-2	NA	CASSLSPRNTEAFF	TGTGCCAGCAGCCTCTCCCCGCGGAACACTGAAGCTTTCTTT
TRBJ2-3	few	TRBV6-4	TRBD2	CASSEASGGPDTQYF	TGTGCCAGCAGTGAAGCTAGCGGGGGGCCAGATACGCAGTATTTT